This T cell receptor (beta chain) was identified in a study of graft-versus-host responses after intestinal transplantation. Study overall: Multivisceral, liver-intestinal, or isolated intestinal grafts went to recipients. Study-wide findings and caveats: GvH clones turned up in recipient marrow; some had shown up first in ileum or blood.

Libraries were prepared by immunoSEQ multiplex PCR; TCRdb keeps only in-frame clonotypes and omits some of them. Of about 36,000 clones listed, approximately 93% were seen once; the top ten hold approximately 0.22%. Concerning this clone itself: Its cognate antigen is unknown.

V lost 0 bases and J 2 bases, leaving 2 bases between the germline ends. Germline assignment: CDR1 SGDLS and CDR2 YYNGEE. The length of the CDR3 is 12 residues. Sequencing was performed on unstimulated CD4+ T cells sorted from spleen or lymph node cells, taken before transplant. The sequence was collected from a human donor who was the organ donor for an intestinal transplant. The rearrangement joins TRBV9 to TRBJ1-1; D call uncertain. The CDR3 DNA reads TGTGCCAGCAGCGTAGACAACACTGAAGCTTTCTTT. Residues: CASSVDNTEAFF.